These 11 T cell receptor beta chains originate from one sample sequenced in a study of early T cells in non-severe SARS-CoV-2 infection. Each CDR3 protein is one row after TCRdb ran MiXCR on the 5' RACE reads. Altogether 65,000 to 85,000 distinct CDR3 sequences are present, 9% to 10% being singletons, with the ten largest covering about 16%. The sample was whole blood, taken at baseline. The source of these receptors is an adult who was a healthcare worker with PCR-confirmed SARS-CoV-2 infection or an uninfected control (not recorded which).

This clonotype was counted only a few times. The chain carries TRBV7-8 and TRBJ2-7; the match to TRBD2 covers 7 bases. Per the germline V gene, CDR1 is SGHVS and CDR2 is FQNEAQ. CDR3 size: 14 residues. V gave up 5 bases and J gave up 7 bases; unmatched junction bases: 11. CDR3: CASSPMLAGDEQYF. Written as DNA, the CDR3 is TGTGCCAGCAGCCCCATGCTGGCGGGAGATGAGCAGTACTTC. Complete variable domain (other parts from reference TRBV7-8 and TRBJ2-7): GAGVSQSPRYKVAKRGQDVALRCDPISGHVSLFWYQQALGQGPEFLTYFQNEAQLDKSGLPSDRFFAERPEGSVSTLKIQRTQQEDSAVYLCASSPMLAGDEQYFGPGTRLTVT.

This chain joins TRBV18 and TRBJ1-5, with TRBD1 matching over 9 bases. The CDR3 consists of 15 residues. The J segment lost 6 bases and the V segment lost 3 bases, leaving 6 bases of the junction unmatched. Germline V gene lookup returns CDR1 KGHSH and CDR2 LQKENI. Here the CDR3 DNA reads TGTGCCAGCTCACCGCCGGGACAGGGTGGTCAGCCCCAGCATTTT. Its translation: CASSPPGQGGQPQHF.

This clonotype was seen a handful of times. The chain is built from TRBV30 and TRBJ1-1; the D gene is possibly TRBD1 (5 bases). Looked up from germline, CDR1 is GTSNPN and CDR2 is SVGIG (reference sequence). This CDR3 comprises 14 residues. Trimming shortened V by 0 bases and J by 6 bases, and 14 bases separated the two germline ends. CDR3 DNA sequence: TGTGCCTGGAGTGTATATCAGGGAGTGTCTGAAGCTTTCTTT. It is translated as CAWSVYQGVSEAFF.

This clonotype has a count of ten or more. The chain employs TRBV5-4 and TRBJ1-2, with 10 positions matching TRBD1. Germline CDR1 reads SGHNT; CDR2 reads YYREEE (reference sequence). Losses at the gene ends were 1 base for V and 4 bases for J; bases not matched to a gene: 1. The CDR3 contains 14 residues. DNA of the CDR3: TGTGCCAGCAGCTTGCGGACAGGGGGCTATGGCTACACCTTC. Amino acids: CASSLRTGGYGYTF.

As concerns this clonotype: A much larger clone sits a single nucleotide away, making a read error possible. This rearrangement joins TRBV7-6 to TRBJ1-3, with TRBD1 identical over 9 bases. CDR3 length: 17 residues. The germline gives CDR1 SGHVS, CDR2 FNYEAQ. The CDR3 nucleotides read TGTGCCAGCAGCCCACCCGCGAGGACAGGGGATGGAAACACCTTATATTTT. Its protein product is CASSPPARTGDGNTLYF.

This clonotype was found a few times. The chain has TRBV12-3 or TRBV12-4 and TRBJ1-5; D is uncertain. The CDR3 is 14 amino acids. Trimming shortened V by 3 bases and J by 3 bases, and 9 bases separated the two germline ends. CDR3 in amino acids: CASSFGRNNQPQHF. The CDR3 DNA is TGTGCCAGCAGTTTCGGCCGGAACAATCAGCCCCAGCATTTT.

This sequence joins TRBV6-5 and TRBJ2-7; 8 nucleotides line up with TRBD1. J gave up 7 bases and V 5 bases, and 4 bases lay outside the gene matches. The CDR3 consists of 12 residues. Germline V CDR1 and CDR2: MNHEY, SVGAGI. The CDR3 sequence: CASSRQGKEQYF. The CDR3 DNA follows: TGTGCCAGCAGTAGACAGGGGAAAGAGCAGTACTTC.

The chain employs TRBV7-9 and TRBJ2-1; D may be TRBD1 or TRBD2 (6 bases each). Trimming removed 2 bases at V and 7 bases at J, with 21 bases between. Germline CDR1 is SEHNR and CDR2 is FQNEAQ (reference sequence). The CDR3 has 17 residues. The CDR3 DNA is TGTGCCAGCAGCTTAAGATCGTCGGGGGCCGTTGGAAATGAGCAGTTCTTC. Translated: CASSLRSSGAVGNEQFF.

The table lists this clonotype with many counts. For the CDR3, the DNA is TGTGCCAGCAGCCCGGGACGTGGGGGTGAAAAACTGTTTTTT. This codes for CASSPGRGGEKLFF. The chain has TRBV5-6 and TRBJ1-4, with D maybe TRBD1 (5 bases). Trimming pared 4 bases from V and 7 bases from J, leaving 14 bases between. This CDR3 comprises 14 residues. CDR1 and CDR2 from the germline V gene are SGHDT and YYEEEE.

The table lists this clonotype with many counts. The rearrangement links TRBV28 to TRBJ1-2; no definite D call. Germline assignment: CDR1 MDHEN and CDR2 SYDVKM. The germline V and J ends were trimmed by 6 bases and 8 bases, with 19 bases remaining between them. The CDR3 is 14 amino acids. The CDR3 DNA follows: TGTGCCAGCAGCCGGGATATGTCTCGGCGGGGCTACACCTTC. Translating it yields CASSRDMSRRGYTF.

There are many counts of this clonotype. The chain links TRBV20-1 to TRBJ2-4; 8 nucleotides align to TRBD1. Germline loops: CDR1 DFQATT, CDR2 SNEGSKA (reference sequence). This CDR3 has 14 residues. With V trimmed by 1 base and J by 3 bases, 2 bases remained unmatched. Written as DNA, the CDR3 is TGCAGTGCTAGAGTTGGGACAGGCAAAAACATTCAGTACTTC. This translates into CSARVGTGKNIQYF.